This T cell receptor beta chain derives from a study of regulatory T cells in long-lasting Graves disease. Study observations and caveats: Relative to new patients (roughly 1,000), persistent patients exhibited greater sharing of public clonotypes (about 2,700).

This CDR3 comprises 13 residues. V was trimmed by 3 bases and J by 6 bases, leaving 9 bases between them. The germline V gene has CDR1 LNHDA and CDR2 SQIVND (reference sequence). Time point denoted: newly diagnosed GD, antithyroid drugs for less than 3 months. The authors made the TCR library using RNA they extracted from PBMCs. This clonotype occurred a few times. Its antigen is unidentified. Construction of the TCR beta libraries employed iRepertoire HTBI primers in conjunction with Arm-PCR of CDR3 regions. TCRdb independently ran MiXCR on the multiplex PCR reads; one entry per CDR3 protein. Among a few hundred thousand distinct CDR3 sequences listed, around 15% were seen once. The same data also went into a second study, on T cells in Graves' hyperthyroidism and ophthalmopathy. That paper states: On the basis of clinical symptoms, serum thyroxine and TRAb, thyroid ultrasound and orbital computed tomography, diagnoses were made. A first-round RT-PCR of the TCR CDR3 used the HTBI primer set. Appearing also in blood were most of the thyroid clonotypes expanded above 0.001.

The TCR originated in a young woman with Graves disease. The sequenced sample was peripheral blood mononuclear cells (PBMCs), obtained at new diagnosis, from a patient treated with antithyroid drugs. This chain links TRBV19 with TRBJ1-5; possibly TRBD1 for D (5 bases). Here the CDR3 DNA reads TGTGCCAGTAGTATGGGGGTAGTTCAGCCCCAGCATTTT. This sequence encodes CASSMGVVQPQHF.